The source of this T cell receptor beta chain is a study of blood T cell repertoires in COVID-19. Study in general: Acute and convalescent COVID-19 samples came from the United States, Italy and Spain. T cells, B-cell-depleted T cells, or PBMCs provided the cDNA or gDNA that served as material.

The V and J ends lost 4 bases and 1 base respectively, with 7 bases between them. Germline CDR1 and CDR2: SGHNT and YENEEA. The CDR3 runs 13 residues. Seattle cases were enrolled at active infection and followed longitudinally. Here immunoSEQ multiplex PCR was the method, and the copy in TCRdb shows in-frame clones only, minus some. The table lists hundreds of thousands of clones, around 88% of them singletons. The chain joins TRBV11-3 to TRBJ2-5, with D maybe TRBD2 (5 bases). The receptor's source is a woman aged 55 to 70 with COVID-19, enrolled during active disease. Material for sequencing was peripheral blood. CDR3 bases: TGTGCCAGCAGCTACGGGGTCCAAGAGACCCAGTACTTC. As protein: CASSYGVQETQYF.